The T cell receptor beta chain under discussion was sequenced for a study of shared clonotypes between healthy human individuals (dated by TCRdb to 2020 to 2021). Study-level background: The cohort comprised a couple of women and a few men aged 18 to 49 years. Per donor, three plates each were used for CD4 naive and CD4 memory, two for CD8 naive, and one for CD8 memory. The study deeply sequenced blood TCR repertoires of about 5 healthy adults to estimate repertoire size and the extent of clonotype sharing between individuals. Libraries were prepared and TCR repertoires were sequenced by different laboratories using diverse techniques, in order to increase sequencing depth and limit assay-specific biases. Between about 0.8 and 8.9 billion PBMCs per donor were obtained by leukapheresis.

Using the deep immunoSEQ assay, TCR CDR3 regions were amplified from genomic DNA by multiplex PCR. Extracted genomic DNA from each cell subset was distributed evenly across all wells of several immunoSEQ 96-well plates, and each plate was treated as a replicate. For sorted subsets, about 200 ng genomic DNA, equal to some 30,000 T cell genomes, was loaded into each replicate PCR. The purified libraries were quantified using a Qubit 3.0 fluorometer, sized with a Bioanalyzer 2100, and then quantified again using the KAPA Library Quantification kit. Each immunoSEQ 96-well plate was sequenced on its own single-read 150-cycle Illumina NextSeq 550 flow cell. Per the source publication's procedure: The immunoSEQ output contained only junctional sequences without quality scores, so filtering could not match that applied to full-length reads. To assign V/J genes and CDR3, sequences were annotated against IMGT germline references using PyIR, a Python wrapper for IgBLAST v1.9. Reads with weak V/J assignments (E-value above 1e-6), missing CDR3, stop codons, out-of-frame junctions, or ambiguous translated residues were removed. A V3J clonotype was defined by an identical inferred V gene, J gene, and CDR3 amino acid sequence. Percentage overlap between repertoires was calculated by dividing the number of shared unique clonotypes by the size of the smaller repertoire. Three approaches were used to assess repertoire richness: RTK rarefaction, the Chao1 estimator, and Recon v2.1 estimates of unobserved clonotypes. For all TCRbeta clonotypes obtained by the gDNA method from several donors, generation probabilities were computed with OLGA. In TCRdb, the immuneACCESS table is reduced to in-frame sequences with V and J assigned. These tables do not hold every clone; where another copy was compared, an unresolved V gene accounts for under half, and the others remain unexplained. That table supplies the V and J calls and clone size; D and trimming were determined from the DNA. For this sample the table gives millions of clones, of which about 95% were detected only once. Jointly, the top ten make up roughly 1% of the sample.

CD8 naive samples consisted of CD45RO-negative cells that were positively selected for CCR7, yielding a CD45RA+CCR7+ population without TemRA cells. The donors were healthy, HIV-negative adults who had no recently reported acute infections or vaccinations. All donors were Caucasian adults living in Nashville, Tennessee, USA. Blood was obtained by leukapheresis, after which PBMCs were separated by Ficoll-Histopaque density gradient centrifugation and cryopreserved in liquid nitrogen vapor phase. Purity and quantity of every magnetically sorted T cell population were checked by analytical flow cytometry. Genomic DNA was isolated from every sorted fraction and measured by UV absorbance on a Nanodrop 2000c. In the case of this clone: Its antigen is unknown. The input lacks base qualities; no much larger clone sits a single base away.

Unmatched junction bases come to 11, with V trimmed by 3 bases and J by 3 bases. The germline V gene yields SGHVS for CDR1 and FQNEAQ for CDR2. The CDR3 holds 19 amino acids from the cysteine to the phenylalanine. Solely the CDR3 DNA is kept, with 57 bases framed from the first base. Results the study describes overall, beyond this receptor: Across four donors, around 5% of naive CD4, roughly 3.8% of naive CD8, roughly 2.2% of memory CD4, and under 0.45% of memory CD8 clonotypes were shared. Sampling was restricted to blood, and TCR repertoires in tissues likely differ from the TCR repertoires found in blood. Pairwise subsampling led to the expectation that sequencing depth would affect the degree of clonotype sharing among donors. Incomplete sequencing was indicated by rarefaction of sorted-subset datasets, despite the large sequencing depth. Compared with non-shared clonotypes, the clonotypes found in all four sorted-subset donors had higher generation probabilities. Naive subsets generally had larger estimated clonotype richness than memory subsets did. Because the study included a small number of donors, the genetic and exposure-history diversity represented was limited.

The source is a young man in good health. The sequencing input was naive CD8+ T cells sorted from blood. Sample cell subset or site, as interpreted from the label and publication: CD45RA+CCR7+. Recombination linked TRBV7-8 to TRBJ2-6; a stretch of 10 junction bases matches TRBD1. The DNA is TGTGCCAGCAGCTTTGAGGCGACAGGGGGCCTTGGTGGGGCCAACGTCCTGACTTTC. This gives the protein CASSFEATGGLGGANVLTF.